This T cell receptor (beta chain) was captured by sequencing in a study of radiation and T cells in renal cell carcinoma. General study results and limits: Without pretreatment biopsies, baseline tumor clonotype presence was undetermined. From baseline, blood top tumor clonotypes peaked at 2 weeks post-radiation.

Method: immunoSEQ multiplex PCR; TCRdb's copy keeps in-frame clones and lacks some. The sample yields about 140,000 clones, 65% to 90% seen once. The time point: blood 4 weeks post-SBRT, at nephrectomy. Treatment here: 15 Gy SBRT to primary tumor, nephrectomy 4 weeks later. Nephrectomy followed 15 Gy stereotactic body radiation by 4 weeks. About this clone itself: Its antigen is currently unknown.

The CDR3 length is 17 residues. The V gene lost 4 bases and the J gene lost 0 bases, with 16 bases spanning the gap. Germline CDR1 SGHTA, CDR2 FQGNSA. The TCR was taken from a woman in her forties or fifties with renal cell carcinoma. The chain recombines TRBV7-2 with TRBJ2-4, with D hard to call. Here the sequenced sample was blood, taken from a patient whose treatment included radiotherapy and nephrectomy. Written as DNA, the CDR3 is TGTGCCAGCAGCTCCCTTTCGAGTTTCTTAGCCAAAAACATTCAGTACTTC. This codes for CASSSLSSFLAKNIQYF.